This note documents a single T cell receptor (beta chain) sequence. V shed 7 bases and J shed 5 bases, with 9 bases lying between them. This CDR3 region has 12 residues. Germline V gene sequence: CDR1 LNHDA, CDR2 SQIVND (reference sequence). These data come from a study of blood T cell repertoires in COVID-19. Generated by immunoSEQ multiplex PCR, the TCRdb table keeps only in-frame clones and is missing some. The sample records about 160,000 clones, approximately 90% being singletons. The clonotype was recovered from a woman aged 55 to 70 with active or convalescent COVID-19. Sequencing was carried out using peripheral blood. This chain joins TRBV19 and TRBJ1-5; a weak D match, TRBD1 (5 bases). CDR3 region: CASTSGYQPQHF. The CDR3 DNA sequence: TGTGCCAGTACCTCAGGGTATCAGCCCCAGCATTTT.